Here is one TCR beta chain with its context. Its antigen target is currently unknown. Base qualities are not at hand, and no much larger clone is one base apart. Patients with autoimmune disease history or receiving systemic immunosuppression were excluded from the trial. Peripheral blood for TCR sequencing was collected from all dose cohorts at baseline, on cycle 4 day 1, and on cycle 7 day 1. The samples were drawn from a first-in-human, open-label, multicenter phase I dose-escalation trial of ivuxolimab. Adults with locally advanced or metastatic melanoma, renal cell carcinoma, hepatocellular carcinoma or head and neck squamous cell carcinoma were enrolled in the trial. Before TCR sequencing, CD4+ T cells and CD8+ T cells were sorted from peripheral blood as separate populations. CDR3 length: 12 amino acids, cysteine to phenylalanine. Here the CDR3 DNA is all that survives: 36 bases in frame from base 1. Based on the germline V gene, the CDR1 and CDR2 sequences are MNHNS and SASEGT. V lost 6 bases and J lost 6 bases; the stretch between them is 12 bases long.

Genomic DNA was isolated from the sorted cells so that the TCRbeta CDR3 region could be sequenced. The immunoSEQ Assay was used to sequence the TCRbeta CDR3 regions. This immuneACCESS table, as held by TCRdb, lists in-frame sequences with V and J called but not all clones. Of the missing ones, under half trace to an unresolved V gene in checked studies; the others have no known cause. The sample table contains more than 55,000 clones; only one count was recorded for 88% of them. Of the sample, more than 5% is held by the ten largest clones. The sample belongs to a study of OX40 agonist ivuxolimab in advanced cancers. At the level of the whole study: The costimulatory receptor OX40 (CD134) was targeted by ivuxolimab, a fully human IgG2 agonistic monoclonal antibody. The purpose of peripheral TCRbeta sequencing was to test whether ivuxolimab changed TCR sequence diversity and led to clonal T-cell expansion. Among the approximately 50 dose-escalation patients, about 20 had hepatocellular carcinoma, 15 or so melanoma, 9 renal cell carcinoma and 9 head and neck cancer. The paper covers the monotherapy dose-escalation part of the phase I ivuxolimab trial, which included N ≈ 54 patients. Intravenous ivuxolimab was administered to patients every 2 weeks at six dose levels: 0.01, 0.1, 0.3, 1.5, 3 and 10 mg/kg. Partial responses occurred in three dose-escalation patients: two with cutaneous melanoma and one with hepatocellular carcinoma. Prior anti-PD-1, anti-PD-L1 or anti-CTLA-4 therapy was permitted, and checkpoint inhibitors had been received by about 36% of dose-escalation patients. In the dose-escalation cohort, roughly four fifths of patients were male, and the mean age was roughly 60 years, with a range of roughly 23 to 85.

Overall study outcomes, separate from this receptor: Low levels of normalized T-cell clonal expansion were also seen in some patients who did not respond. At doses from 0.1 to 3.0 mg/kg, clonal expansion was seen in both CD4+ and CD8+ blood T cells between baseline and week 6. On average, CD8+ T cells showed more expanded clones than CD4+ T cells after ivuxolimab. In the 0.1-3.0 mg/kg groups, partial responders were among the patients with the lowest normalized peripheral clonal expansion, particularly in CD8+ T cells. The antigen specificity of the clonally expanded peripheral T cells was not determined.

Recombination joined TRBV6-1 with TRBJ2-7; TRBD2 could be the D gene, as 6 bases match. This clonotype originated in an adult with an advanced solid tumor such as melanoma, head and neck, liver or kidney cancer. The sample consisted of CD4+ or CD8+ T cells sorted from blood, taken in a trial of the OX40 agonist ivuxolimab. The encoded CDR3 is CASRGGLTEQYF. The nucleotides are TGTGCCAGCAGGGGGGGTCTTACCGAGCAGTACTTC.